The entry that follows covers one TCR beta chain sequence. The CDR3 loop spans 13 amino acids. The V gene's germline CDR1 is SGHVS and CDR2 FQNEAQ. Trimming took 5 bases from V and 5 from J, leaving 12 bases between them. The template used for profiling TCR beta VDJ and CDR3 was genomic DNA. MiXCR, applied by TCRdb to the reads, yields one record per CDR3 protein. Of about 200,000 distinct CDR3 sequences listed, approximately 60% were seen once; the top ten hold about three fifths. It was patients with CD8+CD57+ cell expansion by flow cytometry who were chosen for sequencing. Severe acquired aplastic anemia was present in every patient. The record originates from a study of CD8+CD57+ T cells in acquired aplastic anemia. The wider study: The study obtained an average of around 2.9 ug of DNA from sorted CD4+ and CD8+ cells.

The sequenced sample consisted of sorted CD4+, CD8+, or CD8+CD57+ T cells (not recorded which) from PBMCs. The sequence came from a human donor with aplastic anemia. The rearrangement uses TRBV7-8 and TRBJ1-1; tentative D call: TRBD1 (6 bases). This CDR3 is CASSPEGGTEAFF. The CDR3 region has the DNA TGTGCCAGCAGCCCAGAGGGGGGGACTGAAGCTTTCTTT.